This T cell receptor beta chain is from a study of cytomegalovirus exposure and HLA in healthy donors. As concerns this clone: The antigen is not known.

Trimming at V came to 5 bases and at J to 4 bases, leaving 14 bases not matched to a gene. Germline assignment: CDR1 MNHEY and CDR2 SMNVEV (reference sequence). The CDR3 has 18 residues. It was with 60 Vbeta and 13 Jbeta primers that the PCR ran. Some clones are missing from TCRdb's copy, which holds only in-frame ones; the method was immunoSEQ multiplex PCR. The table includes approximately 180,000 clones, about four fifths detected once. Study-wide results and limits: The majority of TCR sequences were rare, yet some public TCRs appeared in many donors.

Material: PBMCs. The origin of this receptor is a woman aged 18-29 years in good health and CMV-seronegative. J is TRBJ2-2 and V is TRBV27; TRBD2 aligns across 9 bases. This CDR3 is CASSPLASSGRGTGELFF. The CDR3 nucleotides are TGTGCCAGCAGTCCCCTCGCGAGTAGCGGGAGAGGCACCGGGGAGCTGTTTTTT.